This T cell receptor beta chain was documented in a study of cytomegalovirus exposure and HLA in healthy donors. The V end was cut by 4 bases, the J end by 8 bases, with 12 bases between. The CDR3 contains 13 residues. The germline V gene encodes CDR1 SGHVS and CDR2 FQNEAQ. To note about this clone: Its antigen remains unknown.

Study-wide findings and caveats: The sole available immune exposure information was CMV serostatus.

Primers for the PCR totalled 60 Vbeta and 13 Jbeta. TCRdb keeps only in-frame clones here, not all; method: immunoSEQ multiplex PCR. This sample has around 94,000 clones; 65% to 85% occur once, and the top ten carry under 2.5%. Sequencing was carried out using PBMCs. The source is a man younger than 35 in good health and CMV-seronegative. The chain recombines TRBV7-8 with TRBJ2-1; D possibly corresponds to TRBD2 (5 bases). CDR3 nucleotide sequence: TGTGCCAGCAGCTCTTGGGGAGTCGATGAGCAGTTCTTC. Its protein product is CASSSWGVDEQFF.